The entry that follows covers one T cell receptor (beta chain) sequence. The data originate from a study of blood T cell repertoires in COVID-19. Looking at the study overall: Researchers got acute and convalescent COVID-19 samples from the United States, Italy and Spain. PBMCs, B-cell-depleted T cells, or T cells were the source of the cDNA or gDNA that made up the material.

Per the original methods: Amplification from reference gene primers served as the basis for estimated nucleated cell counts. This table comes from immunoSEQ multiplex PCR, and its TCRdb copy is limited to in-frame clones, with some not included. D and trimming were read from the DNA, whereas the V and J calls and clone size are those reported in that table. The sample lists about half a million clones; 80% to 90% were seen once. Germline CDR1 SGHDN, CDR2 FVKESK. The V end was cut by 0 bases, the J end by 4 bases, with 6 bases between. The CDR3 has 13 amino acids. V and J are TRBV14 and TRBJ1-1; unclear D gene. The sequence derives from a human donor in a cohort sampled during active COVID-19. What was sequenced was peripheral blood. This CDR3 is CASSQDKSTEAFF. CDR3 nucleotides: TGTGCCAGCAGCCAAGATAAGAGCACTGAAGCTTTCTTT.